This T cell receptor beta chain is from a study of cytomegalovirus exposure and HLA in healthy donors. The PCR made use of 60 Vbeta and 13 Jbeta primers. The repertoire was sequenced with immunoSEQ multiplex PCR; TCRdb's copy has only in-frame clones and lacks some. The table counts more than 100,000 clones; around 1.5% lies in the top ten. Germline V gene lookup returns CDR1 SGHNT and CDR2 YENEEA. The CDR3 is 13 amino acids. The trim removed 4 bases at V and 8 bases at J, leaving 2 bases unmatched. The sample was PBMCs. The chain couples TRBV11-3 to TRBJ1-6; 7 nucleotides line up with TRBD1. The receptor comes from a woman in her forties in good health and CMV-seronegative. In nucleotides, the CDR3 is TGTGCCAGCAGCTCCGACAGGGATTCACCCCTCCACTTT. This codes for CASSSDRDSPLHF. Looking up the rest from reference TRBV11-3 and TRBJ1-6 gives the full variable domain: EAGVVQSPRYKIIEKKQPVAFWCNPISGHNTLYWYLQNLGQGPELLIRYENEEAVDDSQLPKDRFSAERLKGVDSTLKIQPAELGDSAVYLCASSSDRDSPLHFGNGTRLTVT.